These 22 T cell receptor beta chains were all obtained from the same sample, sequenced in a study of blood T cell repertoires in COVID-19. Only in-frame clones appear in the TCRdb table, and some are missing; sequencing was by immunoSEQ multiplex PCR. The sample lists over 95,000 clones; 75% to 90% were seen once. Specimen: peripheral blood. The receptor set was obtained from a human donor in a cohort sampled during active COVID-19.

This clone was observed a few times. The same CDR3 is also encoded by other DNA sequences in this sample. The chain employs TRBV30 and TRBJ1-5, with D hard to call. The CDR3 has 16 residues. Germline CDR1 and CDR2: GTSNPN and SVGIG (reference sequence). V shed 0 bases and J shed 5 bases, with 17 bases lying between them. CDR3 loop: CAWSVPGPPGDQPQHF. The CDR3 DNA reads TGTGCCTGGAGTGTACCTGGCCCTCCCGGGGATCAGCCCCAGCATTTT. The whole variable domain, remainder taken from reference TRBV30 and TRBJ1-5, is SQTIHQWPATLVQPVGSPLSLECTVEGTSNPNLYWYRQAAGRGLQLLFYSVGIGQISSEVPQNLSASRPQDRQFILSSKKLLLSDSGFYLCAWSVPGPPGDQPQHFGDGTRLSIL.

A single count supports this clone. The chain carries TRBV10-1 and TRBJ2-7; 7 nucleotides line up with TRBD1. Germline-derived CDR1 and CDR2 are WNHNN and SYGVQD (reference sequence). The CDR3 spans 12 residues. With V trimmed by 4 bases and J by 3 bases, 0 bases remained unmatched. The CDR3 is CASSGDSYEQYF. The CDR3 region has the DNA TGCGCCAGCAGTGGGGACAGCTACGAGCAGTACTTC.

This chain uses TRBV6-5 with TRBJ1-2; D is ambiguous. The CDR3 extends over 13 amino acids. The V and J ends lost 7 bases and 0 bases respectively, with 9 bases between them. Germline-derived CDR1 and CDR2 are MNHEY and SVGAGI. In DNA form, the CDR3 reads TGTGCCAGCAAGCCGGGTCCTAACTATGGCTACACCTTC. Translation: CASKPGPNYGYTF.

This chain joins TRBV25-1 and TRBJ2-7, with 8 nucleotides matching TRBD1. Germline V gene data show CDR1 as MGHDK and CDR2 as SYGVNS. The V gene end was trimmed by 8 bases and the J gene end by 3 bases; junction bases not matched to a gene: 6. The CDR3 has 13 residues. The DNA for the CDR3 is TGTGCCAGCGCTACAGGGGGTCGCTACGAGCAGTACTTC. It specifies CASATGGRYEQYF.

The gene calls are TRBV25-1 and TRBJ2-2, with a tentative D call TRBD1 (6 bases). This CDR3 has 14 amino acids. V dropped 8 bases and J dropped 7 bases, with 17 bases sitting between them. CDR1 and CDR2 from the germline V gene are MGHDK and SYGVNS. The CDR3 protein is CASGQGQIYGELFF. The CDR3 DNA follows: TGTGCCAGCGGGCAGGGGCAGATTTACGGGGAGCTGTTTTTT.

This rearrangement joins TRBV28 to TRBJ2-3; D may be TRBD1 (5 bases). Per germline, CDR1 MDHEN and CDR2 SYDVKM. V lost 2 bases to trimming and J lost 1 base, with 10 bases between them. This CDR3 is 15 amino acids long. CDR3 nucleotides: TGTGCCAGCAGTTTAGGCAGGGCCGGCACAGATACGCAGTATTTT. Translation gives CASSLGRAGTDTQYF.

The chain combines TRBV28 with TRBJ2-7; D is unresolved. Between the trimmed V and J ends, which lost 2 bases and 4 bases, there was a span of 12 bases. Germline CDR1 is MDHEN and CDR2 is SYDVKM. CDR3 length: 14 amino acids. CDR3 in DNA: TGTGCCAGCAGTTTAGTAGATACCCCTTACGAGCAGTACTTC. Protein: CASSLVDTPYEQYF.

This clone was seen a few times. This CDR3 is also generated by other DNA sequences in the sample. The V and J genes are TRBV11-2 and TRBJ1-1, with D uncertain. The CDR3 is 13 residues long. CDR1 is SGHAT and CDR2 is FQNNGV in the germline V gene. V gave up 0 bases and J gave up 1 base, with 3 bases separating them. The CDR3 DNA is TGTGCCAGCAGCTTAGAGGCGAACACTGAAGCTTTCTTT. This codes for CASSLEANTEAFF.

The chain combines TRBV20-1 with TRBJ2-5; 10 bases are a match to TRBD2. Germline CDR1 reads DFQATT; CDR2 reads SNEGSKA (reference sequence). With 3 bases clipped from V and 0 bases from J, the junction kept 4 bases outside the gene matches. The CDR3 is 15 amino acids. The CDR3 is CSASMTSGYQETQYF. The CDR3 nucleotides read TGCAGTGCTAGTATGACTAGCGGGTACCAAGAGACCCAGTACTTC.

The gene calls are TRBV3-1 (or the pseudogene TRBV3-2) and TRBJ1-2; D is uncertain. The ends were cut back, 4 bases at V and 3 bases at J, with 15 bases in the middle. The CDR3 consists of 15 residues. Germline V CDR1 and CDR2: LGHDT, YNNKEL (reference sequence). CDR3 residues: CASSPGSPEDYGYTF. Here the CDR3 DNA reads TGTGCCAGCAGCCCTGGGTCCCCGGAGGACTATGGCTACACCTTC.

This chain uses TRBV6-5 with TRBJ2-7; the D gene is possibly TRBD1 (6 bases). Germline V gene sequence: CDR1 MNHEY, CDR2 SVGAGI. This CDR3 comprises 13 residues. V shed 7 bases and J shed 2 bases, with 12 bases lying between them. CDR3 loop: CASIGQIAYEQYF. CDR3 DNA: TGTGCCAGCATTGGACAGATCGCCTACGAGCAGTACTTC.

The V call is TRBV7-9, the J call TRBJ2-7; 11 nucleotides line up with TRBD1. With 5 bases clipped from V and 9 bases from J, the junction kept 21 bases outside the gene matches. The CDR3 is 18 amino acids. The germline V gene encodes CDR1 SEHNR and CDR2 FQNEAQ (reference sequence). As DNA, the CDR3 is TGTGCCAGCAGCGTAGTCGGGACAGGGGGGACCGTGGGCAGAGGGCAGTACTTC. Amino acids: CASSVVGTGGTVGRGQYF. Looking up the rest from reference TRBV7-9 and TRBJ2-7 gives the full variable domain: DTGVSQNPRHKITKRGQNVTFRCDPISEHNRLYWYRQTLGQGPEFLTYFQNEAQLEKSRLLSDRFSAERPKGSFSTLEIQRTEQGDSAMYLCASSVVGTGGTVGRGQYFGPGTRLTVT.

About this clone itself: At the DNA level, this CDR3 is encoded by other sequences in the same sample as well. The chain has TRBV6-5 and TRBJ2-7, with D possibly TRBD1 on 5 matching bases. Germline V gene data show CDR1 as MNHEY and CDR2 as SVGAGI. The CDR3 runs 13 residues. V gave up 4 bases and J gave up 3 bases, with 10 bases separating them. CDR3 region: CASSSLQGYEQYF. CDR3 nucleotide sequence: TGTGCCAGCAGTTCCCTTCAGGGCTACGAGCAGTACTTC.

J is TRBJ2-3 and V is TRBV5-1, with 9 nucleotides matching TRBD2. The CDR3 length is 16 residues. Trimming at V came to 4 bases and at J to 4 bases, leaving 10 bases not matched to a gene. Per germline, CDR1 SGHRS and CDR2 YFSETQ. The CDR3 sequence is CASSLGAGGPSDTQYF. CDR3 bases: TGCGCCAGCAGCCTGGGGGCGGGGGGGCCCTCAGATACGCAGTATTTT.

The chain carries TRBV5-1 and TRBJ1-1; 10 nucleotides align to TRBD1. V shed 7 bases, J shed 0 bases, and the junction held 12 bases outside the gene matches. Germline CDR1 reads SGHRS; CDR2 reads YFSETQ. The length of the CDR3 is 17 residues. The CDR3 coding sequence is TGCGCCAGCTCCGCGGGACAGGGGTCCCCATTGAACACTGAAGCTTTCTTT. This gives the protein CASSAGQGSPLNTEAFF.

The rearrangement links TRBV4-2 to TRBJ2-3, with TRBD2 matching 9 bases. This CDR3 has 15 amino acids. After removal of 3 bases from V and 3 bases from J, the junction contained 4 bases not matched to a gene. CDR1 and CDR2 (germline): LGHNA, YNFKEQ. This CDR3 is CASSHGGGATDTQYF. CDR3 coding DNA: TGTGCCAGCAGCCATGGCGGGGGGGCTACAGATACGCAGTATTTT.

This chain uses TRBV6-5 with TRBJ1-5; 9 bases line up with TRBD1. The CDR3 runs to 13 residues. V trimming: 6 bases; J trimming: 4 bases; junction bases outside the gene matches: 1. The germline V gene has CDR1 MNHEY and CDR2 SVGAGI. The CDR3 DNA is TGTGCCAGCAGACAGGGGGCGAATCAGCCCCAGCATTTT. As protein: CASRQGANQPQHF.

V usage is TRBV20-1 and J usage is TRBJ1-5; tentative D call: TRBD1 (6 bases). The germline V and J ends were trimmed by 3 bases and 6 bases, with 24 bases remaining between them. CDR1 and CDR2 from the germline V gene are DFQATT and SNEGSKA (reference sequence). CDR3 length equals 17 residues. DNA of the CDR3: TGCAGTGCTAGTAAGGCCCAGGGCAGGGGTCAGGGTCAGCCCCAGCATTTT. Protein product: CSASKAQGRGQGQPQHF.

This clone was observed a single time. The chain joins TRBV6-5 to TRBJ2-3, with D tentatively TRBD2 (7 bases). Deletions cut 6 bases from V and 3 bases from J, with 13 bases between. This CDR3 has 14 residues. Per germline, CDR1 MNHEY and CDR2 SVGAGI. CDR3 nucleotides: TGTGCCAGCAGGCAGGGGCGGGGGACAGATACGCAGTATTTT. Residues: CASRQGRGTDTQYF.

V and J are TRBV30 and TRBJ2-3; 9 bases line up with TRBD2. Trimming removed 2 bases from V and 2 bases from J; junction bases left unmatched: 5. This CDR3 spans 15 amino acids. Germline V gives CDR1 GTSNPN, CDR2 SVGIG (reference sequence). CDR3 protein: CAWSRLAGLTDTQYF. Here the CDR3 DNA reads TGTGCCTGGAGTCGGCTAGCGGGACTCACAGATACGCAGTATTTT.

The chain has TRBV28 and TRBJ2-7; 7 bases map to TRBD1. The V gene end was trimmed by 3 bases and the J gene end by 1 base; junction bases not matched to a gene: 6. Germline V gives CDR1 MDHEN, CDR2 SYDVKM. CDR3 size: 15 residues. CDR3: CASSLRGGPSYEQYF. CDR3 sequence (DNA): TGTGCCAGCAGTTTGAGAGGGGGCCCTTCCTACGAGCAGTACTTC.

The chain employs TRBV19 and TRBJ1-1; possible D gene TRBD1, 5 bases. The CDR3 has 15 residues. Trimming took off 7 bases at V and 1 base at J, with 16 bases between the two ends. Looked up from germline, CDR1 is LNHDA and CDR2 is SQIVND (reference sequence). CDR3: CASTHAPGGNTEAFF. CDR3 in DNA: TGTGCCAGTACCCATGCCCCCGGGGGGAACACTGAAGCTTTCTTT.